The 26 T cell receptor beta chains reported below all come from one sample, sequenced in a study of blood T cell repertoires in COVID-19. This table comes from immunoSEQ multiplex PCR, and its TCRdb copy is limited to in-frame clones, with some not included. In the table there are about 130,000 clones, 84% of which are singletons. The sample consisted of peripheral blood. These receptors were collected from a woman aged 25-40 years who had recovered from COVID-19.

J is TRBJ1-1 and V is TRBV27; D is possibly TRBD1 (5 bases). Germline CDR1 is MNHEY and CDR2 is SMNVEV (reference sequence). V dropped 6 bases and J dropped 3 bases, with 26 bases sitting between them. This CDR3 spans 18 amino acids. CDR3 sequence reads: CASSPSPPGRVRDTEAFF. The DNA for the CDR3 is TGTGCCAGCAGCCCATCCCCCCCCGGCAGGGTCAGGGACACTGAAGCTTTCTTT.

This clone was found once. The rearrangement links TRBV5-1 to TRBJ2-1; 9 nucleotides align to TRBD2. V was clipped by 4 bases and J by 6 bases; unmatched bases: 8. The CDR3 consists of 15 residues. CDR1 SGHRS and CDR2 YFSETQ come from the germline V gene. The CDR3 reads CASSDVAGEPNEQFF. Written as DNA, the CDR3 is TGCGCCAGCAGCGACGTAGCGGGAGAACCCAATGAGCAGTTCTTC.

CDR3 protein: CATGGDADTQYF. CDR3 coding DNA: TGTGCCACCGGGGGGGACGCAGATACGCAGTATTTT. The gene calls are TRBV24-1 and TRBJ2-3, with TRBD2 matching 7 bases. Germline-derived CDR1 and CDR2 are KGHDR and SFDVKD. J gave up 4 bases and V 9 bases, and 3 bases lay outside the gene matches. The CDR3 has 12 amino acids.

This chain uses TRBV21-1 with TRBJ1-4; TRBD1, as called in the table, went unchecked against the DNA. TRBV21-1 has pseudogene status. There are 18 residues in the CDR3. Here the CDR3 reads CASSRRRTGTATNEKLFF. CDR3 sequence (DNA): TGTGCCAGCAGCAGGCGAAGGACAGGGACGGCAACTAATGAAAAACTGTTTTTT.

This clone was found once. The gene calls are TRBV6-4 and TRBJ1-2, with 12 bases matching TRBD1. Germline CDR1 is MRHNA and CDR2 is SNTAGT. This CDR3 region has 14 residues. Trimming cost V 8 bases and J 8 bases; bases outside gene matches: 9. The CDR3 is CASGTTGTGGGYTF. CDR3 sequence (DNA): TGTGCCAGCGGCACTACCGGGACAGGGGGCGGCTACACCTTC.

The V gene is TRBV9, the J gene TRBJ1-6; D unclear. The CDR3 contains 14 residues. With 1 base removed from V and 3 bases from J, the gap between germline ends came to 5 bases. CDR1 and CDR2 from the germline V gene are SGDLS and YYNGEE. The CDR3 loop is CASSVTDYNSPLHF. Written as DNA, the CDR3 is TGTGCCAGCAGCGTAACAGACTATAATTCACCCCTCCACTTT.

V usage is TRBV15 and J usage is TRBJ2-5; TRBD1 agrees at 10 bases. This CDR3 has 15 amino acids. Germline-derived CDR1 and CDR2 are LNHNV and YYDKDF (reference sequence). Trimming at V came to 1 base and at J to 2 bases, leaving 1 base not matched to a gene. CDR3 DNA: TGTGCCACCAGCAGAGGACAGGGGGCTCAAGAGACCCAGTACTTC. Translation gives CATSRGQGAQETQYF.

The CDR3 coding sequence is TGCGCCAGCAGCTTAGGTGTTCAGGGTATTAGTAATGAAAAACTGTTTTTT. This codes for CASSLGVQGISNEKLFF. The gene calls are TRBV5-1 and TRBJ1-4; D is possibly TRBD1 (5 bases). There are 17 residues in the CDR3. CDR1 and CDR2 (germline): SGHRS, YFSETQ. Trimming stripped 2 bases from V and 4 bases from J, with 18 bases between.

The V gene is TRBV5-1, the J gene TRBJ2-1; 15 bases agree with TRBD2. With 1 base clipped from V and 1 base from J, the junction kept 3 bases outside the gene matches. This CDR3 contains 18 residues. The germline V gene encodes CDR1 SGHRS and CDR2 YFSETQ. In DNA, the CDR3 is TGCGCCAGCAGCTTGAGGACTAGCGGGAGGGAATCCTACAATGAGCAGTTCTTC. Amino acid sequence: CASSLRTSGRESYNEQFF. Combining the CDR3 with reference TRBV5-1 and TRBJ2-1 gives the whole variable domain KAGVTQTPRYLIKTRGQQVTLSCSPISGHRSVSWYQQTPGQGLQFLFEYFSETQRNKGNFPGRFSGRQFSNSRSEMNVSTLELGDSALYLCASSLRTSGRESYNEQFFGPGTRLTVL.

The gene calls are TRBV14 and TRBJ2-2; 10 nucleotides agree with TRBD2. The CDR3 totals 16 residues. Per germline, CDR1 SGHDN and CDR2 FVKESK. The V gene end was trimmed by 6 bases and the J gene end by 0 bases; junction bases not matched to a gene: 4. The CDR3 coding sequence is TGTGCCAGCAGAGCTAGCGGGGGAGCGAACACCGGGGAGCTGTTTTTT. Residues: CASRASGGANTGELFF. The full variable domain, rest sourced from reference TRBV14 and TRBJ2-2, is EAGVTQFPSHSVIEKGQTVTLRCDPISGHDNLYWYRRVMGKEIKFLLHFVKESKQDESGMPNNRFLAERTGGTYSTLKVQPAELEDSGVYFCASRASGGANTGELFFGEGSRLTVL.

V usage is TRBV3-1 (or the pseudogene TRBV3-2) and J usage is TRBJ2-4; weak D call: TRBD2 (6 bases). With 0 bases removed from V and 13 bases from J, the gap between germline ends came to 13 bases. The CDR3 covers 13 residues. CDR1 is LGHDT, CDR2 YNNKEL, per germline (reference sequence). CDR3 sequence (DNA): TGTGCCAGCAGCCAAGAGTACGGGGGAGGACAGTACTTC. It specifies CASSQEYGGGQYF.

The genes are TRBV9 and TRBJ2-1, with 9 bases aligning to TRBD1. CDR1 and CDR2 from the germline V gene are SGDLS and YYNGEE. The CDR3 consists of 14 residues. Germline trimming cut 1 base from V and 8 bases from J; bases unmatched to any gene: 4. The CDR3 DNA is TGTGCCAGCAGCGTACGACAGGGGGGAGATGAGCAGTTCTTC. Its translation: CASSVRQGGDEQFF.

The gene calls are TRBV27 and TRBJ2-7; no definite D call. This CDR3 has 14 amino acids. The germline V gene encodes CDR1 MNHEY and CDR2 SMNVEV (reference sequence). V lost 0 bases, J lost 6 bases, and 12 bases lay in between. This CDR3 reads CASSLSAATSEQYF. CDR3 nucleotide sequence: TGTGCCAGCAGTTTATCTGCCGCAACCAGCGAGCAGTACTTC.

The genes are TRBV2 and TRBJ2-2, with 10 bases matching TRBD1. V gave up 6 bases and J gave up 6 bases; unmatched junction bases: 7. The CDR3 contains 15 residues. Germline V gives CDR1 SNHLY, CDR2 FYNNEI. DNA for the CDR3: TGTGCCAGCAGCAGGGACAGGGGCGGTCCCGGGGAGCTGTTTTTT. This encodes CASSRDRGGPGELFF.

The chain couples TRBV2 to TRBJ1-1, with D perhaps TRBD1 (5 bases). V lost 5 bases, J lost 1 base, and 8 bases lay in between. This CDR3 has 13 amino acids. The germline V gene encodes CDR1 SNHLY and CDR2 FYNNEI. In DNA, the CDR3 is TGTGCCAGCAGTTCGGGGGGGAACACTGAAGCTTTCTTT. Protein product: CASSSGGNTEAFF.

The gene calls are TRBV27 and TRBJ1-1; possible D gene TRBD1, 6 bases. V was shortened by 3 bases and J by 3 bases, with 14 bases between the two germline ends. This CDR3 contains 15 residues. Germline V gene lookup returns CDR1 MNHEY and CDR2 SMNVEV (reference sequence). The CDR3 nucleotides are TGTGCCAGCAGTTTCTCGGGGAAGGGGGACACTGAAGCTTTCTTT. It codes for CASSFSGKGDTEAFF.

J is TRBJ1-4 and V is TRBV6-5; D may be TRBD1 (5 bases). Per the germline V gene, CDR1 is MNHEY and CDR2 is SVGAGI. V gave up 0 bases and J gave up 4 bases, with 12 bases separating them. There are 16 residues in the CDR3. This chain's CDR3 is CASSYSGGAINEKLFF. For the CDR3, the DNA is TGTGCCAGCAGTTACTCGGGTGGGGCCATTAATGAAAAACTGTTTTTT.

The chain has TRBV21-1 and TRBJ1-4; TRBD1, the D gene given by the table, was not confirmed from the DNA. TRBV21-1 is termed a pseudogene. CDR3 size: 15 residues. The CDR3 spells CASSNLEEDRELLFF. The CDR3, as DNA: TGTGCCAGCAGCAACTTGGAAGAAGACAGGGAATTACTGTTTTTT.

V gene TRBV4-2 combines with J gene TRBJ1-3; the D gene is possibly TRBD1 (5 bases). Germline loops: CDR1 LGHNA, CDR2 YNFKEQ. Trimming stripped 3 bases from V and 3 bases from J, with 6 bases between. The CDR3 consists of 13 residues. CDR3 nucleotides: TGTGCCAGCAGCCAGGGGCGTGGAAACACCATATATTTT. Its protein product is CASSQGRGNTIYF.

J is TRBJ1-4 and V is TRBV2; the match to TRBD1 covers 8 bases. The junction had 12 bases not matched to a gene; V was cut back by 4 bases and J by 2 bases. Germline V gene sequence: CDR1 SNHLY, CDR2 FYNNEI. This CDR3 has 18 residues. CDR3 DNA: TGTGCCAGCAGTGTAGCAACAGGGGGGATTGTGACTAATGAAAAACTGTTTTTT. It encodes CASSVATGGIVTNEKLFF.

The rearrangement joins TRBV3-1 (or the pseudogene TRBV3-2) to TRBJ1-5, with a tentative D call TRBD1 (5 bases). The CDR3 sequence is 13 residues long. Trimming stripped 5 bases from V and 5 bases from J, with 10 bases between. The germline V gene has CDR1 LGHDT and CDR2 YNNKEL (reference sequence). The CDR3 region has the DNA TGTGCCAGCAGCTCGGACACTTATCAGCCCCAGCATTTT. Protein: CASSSDTYQPQHF.

The CDR3 DNA reads TGCGCCAGCAGCTTGGCACAGGGCCTAGTAAGCACAGATACGCAGTATTTT. Translation: CASSLAQGLVSTDTQYF. V usage is TRBV5-1 and J usage is TRBJ2-3, with D tentatively TRBD1 (6 bases). The germline CDR1 and CDR2 sequences are SGHRS and YFSETQ. CDR3 length equals 17 residues. Between the trimmed V and J ends, which lost 0 bases and 0 bases, there was a span of 14 bases.

The chain employs TRBV2 and TRBJ1-3; tentative D call: TRBD1 (6 bases). Trimming cost V 6 bases and J 0 bases, with 12 bases left between them. This CDR3 region has 15 residues. Germline CDR1 SNHLY, CDR2 FYNNEI. The CDR3 spells CASRGTGLSGNTIYF. As DNA, the CDR3 is TGTGCCAGCAGGGGAACAGGGCTCTCTGGAAACACCATATATTTT. The whole variable domain, remainder taken from reference TRBV2 and TRBJ1-3, is EPEVTQTPSHQVTQMGQEVILRCVPISNHLYFYWYRQILGQKVEFLVSFYNNEISEKSEIFDDQFSVERPDGSNFTLKIRSTKLEDSAMYFCASRGTGLSGNTIYFGEGSWLTVV.

This clone was picked up a small number of times. V is TRBV29-1 and J is TRBJ1-1, with 7 nucleotides matching TRBD1. J lost 3 bases, V lost 7 bases, and 2 bases had no gene match. The CDR3 is 11 amino acids. The V gene's germline CDR1 is SQVTM and CDR2 ANQGSEA. CDR3 sequence: CSAGTDTEAFF. The CDR3 nucleotides are TGCAGCGCGGGGACAGACACTGAAGCTTTCTTT.

The chain joins TRBV30 to TRBJ2-1, with TRBD2 matching over 8 bases. The J segment lost 4 bases and the V segment lost 2 bases, leaving 7 bases of the junction unmatched. Per germline, CDR1 GTSNPN and CDR2 SVGIG (reference sequence). The CDR3 has 15 residues. CDR3 protein: CAWSPWRGVYNEQFF. The DNA for the CDR3 is TGTGCCTGGAGTCCCTGGCGGGGGGTTTACAATGAGCAGTTCTTC.

This rearrangement joins TRBV7-8 to TRBJ1-5; D is perhaps TRBD1 (5 bases). The CDR3 runs to 16 residues. Germline V CDR1 and CDR2: SGHVS, FQNEAQ. V was trimmed by 5 bases and J by 3 bases, leaving 17 bases between them. Written as DNA, the CDR3 is TGTGCCAGCAGCCCGCAGGGTGTACAGAACAATCAGCCCCAGCATTTT. This codes for CASSPQGVQNNQPQHF.